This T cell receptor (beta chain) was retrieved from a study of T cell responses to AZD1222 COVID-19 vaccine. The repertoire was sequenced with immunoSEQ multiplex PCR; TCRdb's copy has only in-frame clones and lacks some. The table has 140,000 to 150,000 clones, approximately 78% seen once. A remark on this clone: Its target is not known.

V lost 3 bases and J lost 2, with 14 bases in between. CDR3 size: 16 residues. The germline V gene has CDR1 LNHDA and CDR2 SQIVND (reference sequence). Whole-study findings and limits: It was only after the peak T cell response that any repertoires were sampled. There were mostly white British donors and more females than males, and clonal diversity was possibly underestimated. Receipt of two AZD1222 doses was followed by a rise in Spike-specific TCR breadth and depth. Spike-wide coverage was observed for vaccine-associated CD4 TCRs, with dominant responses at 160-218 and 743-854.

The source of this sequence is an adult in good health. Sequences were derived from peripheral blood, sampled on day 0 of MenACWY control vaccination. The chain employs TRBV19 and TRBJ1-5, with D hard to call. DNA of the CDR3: TGTGCCAGTAGTATGTTGGCACGTCGGGGCAATCAGCCCCAGCATTTT. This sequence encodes CASSMLARRGNQPQHF.